The subject of this entry is one TCR beta chain. Germline CDR1 reads SGHTA; CDR2 reads FQGNSA. V lost 3 bases, J lost 2 bases, and 9 bases lay in between. The CDR3 covers 14 residues. The sample is drawn from a study of blood T cell repertoires in COVID-19. Study-level information: Whether acute or convalescent, the COVID-19 samples came from the United States, Italy and Spain. T cells, B-cell-depleted T cells, or PBMCs supplied cDNA or gDNA.

The authors' processing: From reference gene primer amplification, estimates of nucleated cell counts were derived. Repertoires were generated with immunoSEQ multiplex PCR, while TCRdb's copy carries only in-frame clones and drops some. The DNA was the basis for D and trimming; V, J and clone size are from that table. The sample has roughly 90,000 clones, roughly 90% seen once. The sequenced material came from peripheral blood. The chain has TRBV7-2 and TRBJ2-3, with TRBD2 as a possible D gene (6 bases). The TCR comes from a human donor with active COVID-19. The donor label of this sample is uncertain. CDR3 coding DNA: TGTGCCAGCAGCTTGTCGGGGGACACAGATACGCAGTATTTT. This sequence encodes CASSLSGDTDTQYF.